Below are 3 T cell receptor beta chains sequenced from a single sample in a study of CD8 T cells in ankylosing spondylitis. TCRdb used MiXCR to reprocess the 5' RACE reads, holding one entry per CDR3 protein. Of about 220,000 distinct CDR3 sequences in the sample, around 24% were seen once. Sequencing input: blood, either unsorted or a sorted T cell fraction (not recorded which). These receptors were collected from a male donor with ankylosing spondylitis or in good health (not recorded which).

This clonotype appeared many times. The chain is built from TRBV11-2 and TRBJ1-5; D not certain. The germline gives CDR1 SGHAT, CDR2 FQNNGV. Trimming took off 1 base at V and 7 bases at J, with 8 bases between the two ends. The CDR3 length is 13 residues. The CDR3 region is CASSLGEGQPQHF. CDR3 bases: TGTGCCAGCAGCTTAGGTGAGGGACAGCCCCAGCATTTT.

This clonotype has only a few counts. The J gene is TRBJ1-6, the V gene TRBV25-1; D unclear. This CDR3 spans 15 amino acids. The germline V and J ends were trimmed by 1 base and 5 bases, with 9 bases remaining between them. Per the germline V gene, CDR1 is MGHDK and CDR2 is SYGVNS. The CDR3 DNA sequence: TGTGCCAGCAGTGAATGGGGTCAGCATAATTCACCCCTCCACTTT. Translating it yields CASSEWGQHNSPLHF.

The gene calls are TRBV9 and TRBJ2-2; unclear D gene. The CDR3 covers 13 residues. V was clipped by 1 base and J by 3 bases, with 4 bases between them. From germline, CDR1 is SGDLS and CDR2 YYNGEE. CDR3 residues: CASSVSDTGELFF. In nucleotides, the CDR3 is TGTGCCAGCAGCGTATCTGACACCGGGGAGCTGTTTTTT.